Sequencing of this T cell receptor (beta chain) was carried out in a study of CD8+ T cells in alopecia areata (dated by TCRdb to between 2017 and 2018). Background for the entire study: Treated patients were enrolled in an open-label pilot trial of oral tofacitinib at 5 to 10 mg twice daily for moderate-to-severe alopecia areata. Tofacitinib was administered for 6 to 18 months, and 6 months of follow-up off drug were then conducted to assess delayed response and recurrence. Disease severity in treated patients was measured with the SALT score, which quantifies the percentage of affected scalp surface area. In both human patients and the C3H/HeJ mouse model, the study applied high-throughput TCRbeta sequencing to look at T cell clonal expansion in alopecia areata. In humans, TCRbeta sequencing was performed on scalp tissue and on sorted CD4+ and CD8+ peripheral blood T cells from healthy controls and from patients with patchy or totalis/universalis alopecia areata. Biopsies were taken from tofacitinib-treated patients at baseline and again at 4 and 24 weeks into treatment, and several of those patients also had a later scalp biopsy. Scalp clonality was compared across normal scalp (n=4), patchy alopecia areata scalp (n=8), and alopecia totalis/universalis scalp (n=8). RNA was extracted with the PAXgene miRNA kit for fixed scalp, the miRNeasy kit for PBMCs, and the RNeasy kit for mouse skin. TCRbeta CDR3 regions were amplified by immunoSEQ multiplex PCR with 35 Vbeta forward and 13 Jbeta reverse primers.

V is clipped by 6 bases and J by 5 bases, and the sequence between their germline boundaries is 10 bases long. Spanning cysteine to phenylalanine, the CDR3 consists of 12 amino acids. Only the CDR3 part of the read is kept: 36 bases, read in frame from the first base. CDR1 and CDR2, per the germline V gene, are KGHSH and LQKENI. The library was built by means of the immunoSEQ multiplex PCR assay. RNA was extracted from all samples and reverse transcribed into cDNA as template for TCR sequencing. SuperScript III was used for first-strand cDNA synthesis, primed with a 2:1 mix of oligo-dT and random hexamers. Amplification bias was assessed with a synthetic immune receptor repertoire, and residual bias was removed computationally. On the study's bioinformatics: Raw reads were preprocessed to remove errors, and CDR3 was defined according to IMGT conventions as the region from the conserved cysteine to phenylalanine. Clonality was calculated as 1 minus Shannon entropy normalized by log2 of the number of productive unique TCRs. Scalp TCRbeta sequences were cross-referenced with sorted blood CD4 and CD8 repertoires so that the CD4 or CD8 identity of scalp clones could be inferred. The immuneACCESS repertoire file appears here via TCRdb, limited to in-frame rearrangements. These files lack a portion of the clones; in checked studies, under half of the deficit traces to unresolved V genes, and the cause of the others is not known. V and J calls and clone size follow that table, whereas D and trimming were derived from the DNA. The sample data list 150,000 or so clones, and 50% to 75% of these were observed just once. The top ten clones comprise 16% of the sample.

The treatment or condition label on this specimen signifies: oral pan-JAK inhibitor, 5-10 mg twice daily. Lesional scalp punch biopsies and peripheral blood were collected from alopecia areata patients. PBMCs were isolated by density centrifugation and stained for CD3, CD4 and CD8, after which CD4+ and CD8+ T cells were sorted on a FACSAria. Details on this clone: Its antigen specificity is not known. No base quality values were provided; no much bigger clone lies one nucleotide off.

The study at large found these results: Higher clonality and more expanded CD8+ clones were observed in lesional scalp than in normal scalp, particularly in alopecia totalis/universalis, a finding suggestive of antigenic drive. TCR sequences shared between patients were less clear than in mice, possibly partly because of HLA diversity in the patient population. Scalp TCR repertoire analysis is complicated because resident alphabeta T cells in normal human skin are also sequenced, whereas mouse skin is dominated by gammadelta T cells. During tofacitinib treatment, many expanded lesional clones remained in scalp and blood, and this persistence may partly explain relapse after treatment is stopped. Scalp clonality and the number of expanded CD8+ clones among the top 100 scalp clones were significantly decreased by tofacitinib. Because the treated cohort was small and had only one nonresponder, larger studies are needed to examine links between baseline CD8+ expansion and response.

The V and J segments used are TRBV18 and TRBJ1-1, with the D gene call left open. This specimen was CD4+ T cells sorted from blood, taken between weeks 55 and 65, from a patient treated with tofacitinib. The TCR was taken from a human donor with alopecia areata. The nucleotide sequence reads TGTGCCAGCTCCTCAGCGCCAACTGAAGCTTTCTTT. It is translated as CASSSAPTEAFF.